A selection of T cell receptor beta chains follows, all from one sample in a study of regulatory T cells in long-lasting Graves disease. Each CDR3 protein is one row after TCRdb ran MiXCR on the multiplex PCR reads. The sample carries some 220,000 distinct CDR3 sequences, roughly 18% recorded once. These data are also associated with another study on T cells in Graves' hyperthyroidism and ophthalmopathy.

Sequenced material: peripheral blood mononuclear cells (PBMCs), taken at new diagnosis, from a patient treated with antithyroid drugs. These receptors came from a woman in her twenties or thirties with Graves disease. Each CDR3 is given with its conserved first and last residue. A D gene is named only where the DNA matches it firmly. Size tells how often a clone was seen (once, few, many) or the class of an expanded clone, and some rows leave it out.

abundance	v_gene	j_gene	d_gene	CDR3nt	CDR3aa
-	TRBV4-2	TRBJ1-3	-	TGTGCCAGCAGCCAAGAGCCACTCTCTGGAAACACCATATATTTT	CASSQEPLSGNTIYF
many	TRBV24-1	TRBJ1-1	-	TGTGCCACCAGCCCCGGGGGTTCGTACACTGAAGCTTTCTTT	CATSPGGSYTEAFF
-	TRBV6-2/TRBV6-3	TRBJ2-3	-	TGTGCCAGCAGTACGGATTATTCCACGGCAGATACGCAGTATTTT	CASSTDYSTADTQYF
many	TRBV9	TRBJ1-2	-	TGTGCCAGCAGCGCCCATACCCCGACCTGGGACTATGGCTACACCTTC	CASSAHTPTWDYGYTF
few	TRBV20-1	TRBJ2-7	-	TGCAGTGCTAGAGGCGCGGATAGCTCCTACGAGCAGTACTTC	CSARGADSSYEQYF
many	TRBV6-1	TRBJ1-3	-	TGTGCCAGCATGGGGGCCGGACAGAACTCTGGAAACACCATATATTTT	CASMGAGQNSGNTIYF
few	TRBV20-1	TRBJ2-1	-	TGCAGTGCTGGGGGGCGAGACGGGGGGATTTCCTACAATGAGCAGTTCTTC	CSAGGRDGGISYNEQFF
once	TRBV7-9	TRBJ2-3	-	TGTGCCAGCAGCTTAGTAGCGAGCAATACGCAGTATTTT	CASSLVASNTQYF
many	TRBV2	TRBJ2-3	TRBD2	TGTGCCAGCAAGCGACTAGCGGGGGGGAGCACAGATACGCAGTATTTT	CASKRLAGGSTDTQYF
many	TRBV11-3	TRBJ2-5	-	TGTGCCAGCAGCGGACGGGGAAGAGGAGAGACCCAGTACTTC	CASSGRGRGETQYF
many	TRBV28	TRBJ1-4	-	TGTGCCAGCAGTGCTACAGGGTCCGGTAATGAAAAACTGTTTTTT	CASSATGSGNEKLFF
many	TRBV28	TRBJ1-2	-	TGTGCCAGCAGTTCCGACTATGGCTACACCTTC	CASSSDYGYTF
many	TRBV2	TRBJ2-7	-	TGTGCCAGCAGGGCAACCTACGAGCAGTACTTC	CASRATYEQYF
many	TRBV7-2	TRBJ1-5	-	TGTGCCAGCAGCCCCTCGGCAGGCCTTGCTAATCAGCCCCAGCATTTT	CASSPSAGLANQPQHF
many	TRBV7-2	TRBJ2-7	TRBD2	TGTGCCAGCAGCCCCGGACTAGCGGGGTATTACTCCTACGAGCAGTACTTC	CASSPGLAGYYSYEQYF
many	TRBV18	TRBJ2-3	-	TGTGCCAGCTCACCTCCGACAGCTAGCACAGATACGCAGTATTTT	CASSPPTASTDTQYF
many	TRBV27	TRBJ1-6	-	TGTGCCAGCAGTATCAATAATTCACCCCTCCACTTT	CASSINNSPLHF
many	TRBV5-1	TRBJ2-3	-	TGCGCCAGCAGCTTGGAAGGGGGGGATACGCAGTATTTT	CASSLEGGDTQYF
many	TRBV28	TRBJ2-3	-	TGTGCCAGCAGTCCCCAGGCGGTACTGGTCACAGATACGCAGTATTTT	CASSPQAVLVTDTQYF
many	TRBV12-3/TRBV12-4	TRBJ1-4	TRBD1	TGTGCCAGCAGATCCCGGGACAGGGATGAAAAACTGTTTTTT	CASRSRDRDEKLFF
-	TRBV20-1	TRBJ2-7	TRBD2	TGCAGTGCTAGCCTAGCGGGAGAAGTCTACGAGCAGTACTTC	CSASLAGEVYEQYF
many	TRBV3-1	TRBJ2-1	-	TGTGCCAGCAGCCATTTAGGGAATGAGCAGTTCTTC	CASSHLGNEQFF
many	TRBV14	TRBJ2-7	-	TGTGCCAGCAGCCAACTCGAGGTAGGGGGCGAGCAGTACTTC	CASSQLEVGGEQYF
many	TRBV3-1	TRBJ1-1	-	TGTGCCAGCAGCCGGAGAGGGGGAGCTGAAGCTTTCTTT	CASSRRGGAEAFF
-	TRBV6-1	TRBJ1-1	TRBD1	TGTGCCAGCAGAAAACAGACAGGGATGAACACTGAAGCTTTCTTT	CASRKQTGMNTEAFF
many	TRBV14	TRBJ1-6	-	TGTGCCAGCAGGTGGGGCGGTCATAATTCACCCCTCCACTTT	CASRWGGHNSPLHF
many	TRBV3-1	TRBJ2-3	-	TGTGCCAGCAGCCCGGCACAGAATACGCAGTATTTT	CASSPAQNTQYF
many	TRBV7-8	TRBJ2-3	-	TGTGCCAGCAGCTCGGGGCTCTCTAGCACAGATACGCAGTATTTT	CASSSGLSSTDTQYF
many	TRBV2	TRBJ2-5	-	TGTGCCAGCCTGTCGTACCAAGAGACCCAGTACTTC	CASLSYQETQYF
many	TRBV25-1	TRBJ2-3	-	TGTGCCAGCAGTGAATCGACCCGTACTAGCACAGATACGCAGTATTTT	CASSESTRTSTDTQYF
-	TRBV11-1	TRBJ1-1	TRBD1	TGTGCCAGCAGCTCGGACAGGAAAAACACTGAAGCTTTCTTT	CASSSDRKNTEAFF
many	TRBV28	TRBJ1-2	-	TGTGCCAGCAGTTGGGGATTCGGCTACACCTTC	CASSWGFGYTF
few	TRBV9	TRBJ2-2	TRBD2	TGTGCCAGCAGCCCCGATCCGCTAGCGGGGGGGACCGGGGAGCTGTTTTTT	CASSPDPLAGGTGELFF
many	TRBV6-1	TRBJ1-2	-	TGTGCCAGCAGTGAGAGACAGAACTATGGCTACACCTTC	CASSERQNYGYTF
many	TRBV30	TRBJ1-2	TRBD1	TGTGCCTTGGGGACAGGGCACTATGGCTACACCTTC	CALGTGHYGYTF
many	TRBV18	TRBJ1-5	-	TGTGCCAGCTCGCTTGCGGGGGTTGGCAATCAGCCCCAGCATTTT	CASSLAGVGNQPQHF
many	TRBV7-3	TRBJ1-2	-	TGTGCCAGCAGCTTCTGGGACAACTATGGCTACACCTTC	CASSFWDNYGYTF
many	TRBV5-6	TRBJ2-4	-	TGTGCCAGCAGCTTGTGGACCCGGATCGAGGAAGAGGACATTCAGTACTTC	CASSLWTRIEEEDIQYF
-	TRBV28	TRBJ1-6	-	TGTGCCAGCCGAACCCTACGAGAAACTTATAATTCACCCCTCCACTTT	CASRTLRETYNSPLHF
-	TRBV3-1	TRBJ2-3	TRBD2	TGTGCCAGCAGCCAAGATGCTAGCGGGGGGACCACAGATACGCAGTATTTT	CASSQDASGGTTDTQYF
many	TRBV28	TRBJ2-1	TRBD2	TGTGCCAGCAAGACTAGCGGGGGTCACAATGAGCAGTTCTTC	CASKTSGGHNEQFF
many	TRBV5-6	TRBJ2-3	TRBD2	TGTGCCAGCAGCTTGGAGGTAGCGGGGAGTTTTAGGGGTACGCAGTATTTT	CASSLEVAGSFRGTQYF
many	TRBV6-1	TRBJ2-3	-	TGTGCCAGCAGTCAGGATGGGACGCAGTATTTT	CASSQDGTQYF
-	TRBV20-1	TRBJ2-5	TRBD2	TGCAGTGCTAGAGGGACTAGCGGAAGTCAAACGGGAGAGACCCAGTACTTC	CSARGTSGSQTGETQYF
-	TRBV2	TRBJ1-2	TRBD1	TGTGCCAGCAGTGGGACAGGGGGGGTGGGCTACACCTTC	CASSGTGGVGYTF
few	TRBV20-1	TRBJ2-5	TRBD1	TGCAGTGCTGTGGCAGGGGGCGGAGGTCAAGAGACCCAGTACTTC	CSAVAGGGGQETQYF
many	TRBV20-1	TRBJ2-3	TRBD2	TGCAGTGCCCCGCTAGCGGGAGGGCTCTCGAGCACAGATACGCAGTATTTT	CSAPLAGGLSSTDTQYF
many	TRBV4-1	TRBJ1-1	-	TGCGCCAGCAGCCAAGATTTAAGGGCCACTGAAGCTTTCTTT	CASSQDLRATEAFF
-	TRBV15	TRBJ2-1	TRBD2	TGTGCCACCAGTCTCCGCGGGACTAGCGGGAGGGCCTCCTACAATGAGCAGTTCTTC	CATSLRGTSGRASYNEQFF
-	TRBV11-2	TRBJ2-3	-	TGTGCCAGCAGCCGAGGGGTCCCAGATACGCAGTATTTT	CASSRGVPDTQYF
many	TRBV20-1	TRBJ1-2	-	TGCAGTGCTAGAGATCGAGGGTTCGATGGCTACACCTTC	CSARDRGFDGYTF
-	TRBV30	TRBJ1-1	-	TGTGCCTCCCCCCCGGCCCCGGGATTAGGGGTTGAAGCTTTCTTT	CASPPAPGLGVEAFF